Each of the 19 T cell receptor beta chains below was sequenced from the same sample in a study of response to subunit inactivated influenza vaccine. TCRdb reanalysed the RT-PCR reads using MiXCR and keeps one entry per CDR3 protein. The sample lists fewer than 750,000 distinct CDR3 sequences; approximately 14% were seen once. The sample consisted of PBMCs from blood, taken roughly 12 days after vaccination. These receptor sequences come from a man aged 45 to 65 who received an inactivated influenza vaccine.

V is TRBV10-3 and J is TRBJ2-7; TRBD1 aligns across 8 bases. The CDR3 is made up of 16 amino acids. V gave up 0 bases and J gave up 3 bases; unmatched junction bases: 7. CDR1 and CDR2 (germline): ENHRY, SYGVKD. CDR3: CAISESRGTGYYEQYF. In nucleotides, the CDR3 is TGTGCCATCAGTGAGTCCCGCGGGACAGGCTACTACGAGCAGTACTTC.

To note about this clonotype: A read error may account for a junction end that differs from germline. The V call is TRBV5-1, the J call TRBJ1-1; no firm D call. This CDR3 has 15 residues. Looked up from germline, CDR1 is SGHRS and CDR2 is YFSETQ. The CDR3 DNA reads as TGCGCCAGCAGCTTGGTCCCAGAGATGAAGACTGAAGCTTTCTTT. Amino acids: CASSLVPEMKTEAFF.

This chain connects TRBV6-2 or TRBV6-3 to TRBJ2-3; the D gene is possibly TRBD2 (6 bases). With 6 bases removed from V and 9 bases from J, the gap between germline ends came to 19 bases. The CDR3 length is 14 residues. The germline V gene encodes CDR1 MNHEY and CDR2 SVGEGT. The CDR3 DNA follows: TGTGCCAGCAGCAAGCCTATAGCGGAAGGGACGCAGTATTTT. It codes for CASSKPIAEGTQYF.

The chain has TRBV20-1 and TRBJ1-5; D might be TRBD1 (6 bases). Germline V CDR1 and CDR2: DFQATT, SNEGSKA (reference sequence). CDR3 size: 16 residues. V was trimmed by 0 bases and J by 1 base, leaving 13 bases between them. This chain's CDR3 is CSARDHGRGSNQPQHF. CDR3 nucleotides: TGCAGTGCTAGAGATCATGGCAGGGGAAGCAATCAGCCCCAGCATTTT.

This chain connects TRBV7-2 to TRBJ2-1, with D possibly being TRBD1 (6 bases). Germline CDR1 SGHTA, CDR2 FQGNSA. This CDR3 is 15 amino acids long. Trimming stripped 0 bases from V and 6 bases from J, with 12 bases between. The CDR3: CASSLALGAFNEQFF. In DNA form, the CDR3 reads TGTGCCAGCAGCTTAGCGCTGGGGGCCTTCAATGAGCAGTTCTTC.

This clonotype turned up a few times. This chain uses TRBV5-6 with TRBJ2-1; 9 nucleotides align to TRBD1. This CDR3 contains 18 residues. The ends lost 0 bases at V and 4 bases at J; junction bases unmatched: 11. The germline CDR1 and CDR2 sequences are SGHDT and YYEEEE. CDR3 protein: CASSLGRDRAFVYNEQFF. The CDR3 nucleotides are TGTGCCAGCAGCTTGGGACGGGACAGGGCATTTGTTTACAATGAGCAGTTCTTC.

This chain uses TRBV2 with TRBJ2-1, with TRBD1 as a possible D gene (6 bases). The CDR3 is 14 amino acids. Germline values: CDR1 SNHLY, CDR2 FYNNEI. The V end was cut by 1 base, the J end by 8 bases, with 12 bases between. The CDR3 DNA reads TGTGCCAGCAGTGAAGATGGAAACAGGGATGAGCAGTTCTTC. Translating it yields CASSEDGNRDEQFF.

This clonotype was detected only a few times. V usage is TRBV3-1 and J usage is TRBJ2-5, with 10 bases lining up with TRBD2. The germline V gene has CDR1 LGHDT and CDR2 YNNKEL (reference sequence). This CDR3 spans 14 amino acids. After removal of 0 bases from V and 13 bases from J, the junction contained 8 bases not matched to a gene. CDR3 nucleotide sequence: TGTGCCAGCAGCCAAGATCCAGCGGGAGGGCTTCGGTACTTC. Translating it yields CASSQDPAGGLRYF.

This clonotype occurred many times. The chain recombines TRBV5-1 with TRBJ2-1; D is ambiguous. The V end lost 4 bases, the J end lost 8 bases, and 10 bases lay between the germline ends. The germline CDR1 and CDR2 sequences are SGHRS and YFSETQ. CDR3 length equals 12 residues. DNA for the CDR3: TGCGCCAGCAGCCCGAGCGTTGATGAGCAGTTCTTC. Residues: CASSPSVDEQFF.

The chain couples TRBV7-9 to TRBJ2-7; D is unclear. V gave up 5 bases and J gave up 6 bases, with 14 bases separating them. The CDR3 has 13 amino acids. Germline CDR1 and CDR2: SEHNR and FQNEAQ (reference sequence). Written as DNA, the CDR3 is TGTGCCAGCAGCCTGAGGATGGGTGGCGAGCAGTACTTC. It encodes CASSLRMGGEQYF.

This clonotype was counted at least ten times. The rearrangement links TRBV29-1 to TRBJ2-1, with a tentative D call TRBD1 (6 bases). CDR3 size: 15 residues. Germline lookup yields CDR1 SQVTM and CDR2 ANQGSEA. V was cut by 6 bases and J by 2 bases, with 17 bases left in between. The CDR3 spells CSVQGGRGTYNEQFF. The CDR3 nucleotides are TGCAGCGTCCAAGGGGGTAGGGGGACCTACAATGAGCAGTTCTTC.

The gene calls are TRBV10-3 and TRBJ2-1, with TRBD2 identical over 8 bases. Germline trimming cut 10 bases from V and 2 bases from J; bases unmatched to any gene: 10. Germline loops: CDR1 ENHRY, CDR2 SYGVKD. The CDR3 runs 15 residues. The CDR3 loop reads CATTARGRTYNEQFF. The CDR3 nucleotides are TGTGCCACCACGGCCCGCGGGAGGACCTACAATGAGCAGTTCTTC.

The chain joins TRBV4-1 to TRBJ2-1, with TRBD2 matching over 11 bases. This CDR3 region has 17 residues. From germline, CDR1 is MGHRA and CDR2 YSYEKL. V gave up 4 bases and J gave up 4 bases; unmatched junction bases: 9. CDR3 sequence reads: CASSLVSGGAGYNEQFF. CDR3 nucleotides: TGCGCCAGCAGCCTAGTTAGCGGGGGGGCCGGTTACAATGAGCAGTTCTTC.

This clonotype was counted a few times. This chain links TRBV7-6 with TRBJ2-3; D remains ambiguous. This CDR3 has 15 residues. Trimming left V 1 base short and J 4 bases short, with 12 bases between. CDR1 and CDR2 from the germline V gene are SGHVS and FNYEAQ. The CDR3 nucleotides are TGTGCCAGCAGCTTAGAGTCCGGGTCAGCAGATACGCAGTATTTT. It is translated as CASSLESGSADTQYF.

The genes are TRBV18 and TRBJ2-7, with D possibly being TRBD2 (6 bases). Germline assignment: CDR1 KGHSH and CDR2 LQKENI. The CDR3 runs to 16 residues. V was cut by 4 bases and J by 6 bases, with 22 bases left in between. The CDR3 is CASSLTGTSETGEQYF. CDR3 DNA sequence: TGTGCCAGCTCACTAACCGGGACTTCCGAAACGGGCGAGCAGTACTTC. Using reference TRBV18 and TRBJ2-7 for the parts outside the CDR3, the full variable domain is NAGVMQNPRHLVRRRGQEARLRCSPMKGHSHVYWYRQLPEEGLKFMVYLQKENIIDESGMPKERFSAEFPKEGPSILRIQQVVRGDSAAYFCASSLTGTSETGEQYFGPGTRLTVT.

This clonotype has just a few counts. CDR3 in DNA: TGTGCCAGCAGCTTACGTGGGAGGGCCGGCGAGCAGTACTTC. Residues: CASSLRGRAGEQYF. J is TRBJ2-7 and V is TRBV7-2; 7 positions match TRBD2. The length of the CDR3 is 14 residues. V lost 2 bases and J lost 6; bases outside the gene matches: 7. Germline V gene lookup returns CDR1 SGHTA and CDR2 FQGNSA.

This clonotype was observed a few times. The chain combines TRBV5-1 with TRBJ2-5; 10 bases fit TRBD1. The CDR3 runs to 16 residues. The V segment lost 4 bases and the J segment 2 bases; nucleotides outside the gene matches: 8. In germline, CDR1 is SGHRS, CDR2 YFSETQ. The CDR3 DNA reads TGCGCCAGCAGCCCCCAGACAGGGGGCTATCAAGAGACCCAGTACTTC. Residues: CASSPQTGGYQETQYF.

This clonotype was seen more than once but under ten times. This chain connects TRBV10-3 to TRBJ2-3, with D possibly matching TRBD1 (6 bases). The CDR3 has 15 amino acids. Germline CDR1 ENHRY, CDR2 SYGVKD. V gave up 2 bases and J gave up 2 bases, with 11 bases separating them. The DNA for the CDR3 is TGTGCCATCAGTGAGGGTGACAGGTACACAGATACGCAGTATTTT. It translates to CAISEGDRYTDTQYF.

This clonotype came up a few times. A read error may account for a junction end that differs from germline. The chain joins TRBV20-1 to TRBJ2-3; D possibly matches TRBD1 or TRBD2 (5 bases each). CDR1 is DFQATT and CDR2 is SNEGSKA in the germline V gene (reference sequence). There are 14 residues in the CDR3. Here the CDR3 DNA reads TGCAGTGCTAGGGGCAAGGGGAGCACAGATATGCAGTATTTT. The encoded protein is CSARGKGSTDMQYF.